This T cell receptor beta chain is from a study of T-cell memory formation after mild COVID-19. One entry per CDR3 protein, called by TCRdb with MiXCR from the 5' RACE reads. The sample has about 58,000 distinct CDR3 sequences; roughly 25% are singletons. V lost 6 bases and J lost 0, with 12 bases in between. This CDR3 comprises 15 residues. Germline CDR1 reads SGHTA; CDR2 reads FQGNSA. Sequencing used PBMCs or a T cell subset sorted from them (not recorded which). This sequence originates from a man aged 18 to 30 who had mild COVID-19 (a few samples of this study predate the infection). Cell type and time point are not known. The genes are TRBV7-2 and TRBJ1-5; tentatively, D is TRBD1 (5 bases). The CDR3 sequence is CASRPGVDSNQPQHF. CDR3 DNA sequence: TGTGCCAGCAGACCGGGGGTCGATAGCAATCAGCCCCAGCATTTT.